The 18 T cell receptor beta chains below were found in one sample sequenced in a study of graft-versus-host responses after intestinal transplantation. Using immunoSEQ multiplex PCR, the repertoire was profiled, and TCRdb retains in-frame clones only, with some absent. The repertoire holds 75,000 to 95,000 clones, with approximately 94% as singletons. Their antigens are not known. The material was unstimulated CD8+ T cells sorted from spleen or lymph node cells, obtained before intestinal transplant. Receptors were obtained from a human donor who received an intestinal transplant.

This rearrangement joins TRBV7-2 to TRBJ2-3, with 7 positions matching TRBD2. Germline V gene sequence: CDR1 SGHTA, CDR2 FQGNSA. The CDR3 length is 17 residues. Losses at the gene ends were 1 base for V and 5 bases for J; bases not matched to a gene: 12. DNA of the CDR3: TGTGCCAGCAGCTTAGAGTCGAGCGGGAACCTACAAGATACGCAGTATTTT. This sequence encodes CASSLESSGNLQDTQYF.

The J gene is TRBJ2-3, the V gene TRBV5-1; D call uncertain. Per germline, CDR1 SGHRS and CDR2 YFSETQ. Trimming shortened V by 0 bases and J by 7 bases, and 12 bases separated the two germline ends. This CDR3 contains 14 residues. CDR3: CASSLDAGDHTQYF. The CDR3 DNA follows: TGCGCCAGCAGCTTGGATGCAGGCGATCATACGCAGTATTTT.

The chain has TRBV5-1 and TRBJ1-1; 9 bases are shared with TRBD1. This CDR3 contains 19 residues. CDR1 is SGHRS, CDR2 YFSETQ, per germline. The J segment lost 4 bases and the V segment lost 4 bases, leaving 20 bases of the junction unmatched. CDR3 sequence (DNA): TGCGCCAGCAGCAGAACTACCGGGACAGGGATATTAATTGGCACTGAAGCTTTCTTT. It yields the protein CASSRTTGTGILIGTEAFF.

The chain links TRBV4-3 to TRBJ2-3; 7 bases agree with TRBD2. The CDR3 runs 15 residues. Germline-derived CDR1 and CDR2 are LGHNA and YSLEER. The trim removed 1 base at V and 2 bases at J, leaving 3 bases unmatched. The CDR3 bases are TGCGCCAGCAGCCAAGCGCGGGGGACCACAGATACGCAGTATTTT. This translates into CASSQARGTTDTQYF.

The V call is TRBV29-1, the J call TRBJ1-2; D may be TRBD1 (6 bases). Germline assignment: CDR1 SQVTM and CDR2 ANQGSEA. CDR3 length: 14 residues. Trimming shortened V by 7 bases and J by 6 bases, and 21 bases separated the two germline ends. The CDR3, as DNA: TGCAGCGCCGACACAGTTACAGGGACCCATGGCTACACCTTC. This encodes CSADTVTGTHGYTF.

This clone was detected only once. For the CDR3, the DNA is TGTGCCAGCAGCCTGATCCGGGACTCCTATGGCTACACCTTC. This gives the protein CASSLIRDSYGYTF. The genes are TRBV27 and TRBJ1-2; weak D call: TRBD1 (5 bases). The CDR3 sequence is 14 residues long. Germline V gives CDR1 MNHEY, CDR2 SMNVEV (reference sequence). Between the trimmed V and J ends, which lost 6 bases and 4 bases, there was a span of 15 bases.

This chain links TRBV19 with TRBJ1-1; D might be TRBD1 (6 bases). The length of the CDR3 is 12 residues. Germline values: CDR1 LNHDA, CDR2 SQIVND (reference sequence). The V end was cut by 5 bases, the J end by 5 bases, with 9 bases between. The CDR3 is CASSDQGTEAFF. The CDR3 DNA reads as TGTGCCAGTAGTGACCAGGGGACTGAAGCTTTCTTT. The full variable domain, its missing parts supplied by reference TRBV19 and TRBJ1-1, is DGGITQSPKYLFRKEGQNVTLSCEQNLNHDAMYWYRQDPGQGLRLIYYSQIVNDFQKGDIAEGYSVSREKKESFPLTVTSAQKNPTAFYLCASSDQGTEAFFGQGTRLTVV.

The chain couples TRBV6-1 to TRBJ1-1; 8 positions match TRBD1. CDR1 and CDR2 from the germline V gene are MNHNS and SASEGT. The junction had 7 bases not matched to a gene; V was cut back by 5 bases and J by 2 bases. The CDR3 runs 15 residues. In DNA, the CDR3 is TGTGCCAGCAGTCCATGGACAGGGCTAAACACTGAAGCTTTCTTT. Its protein is CASSPWTGLNTEAFF.

The rearrangement uses TRBV30 and TRBJ1-6; D not certain. This CDR3 spans 12 amino acids. Per the germline V gene, CDR1 is GTSNPN and CDR2 is SVGIG (reference sequence). V lost 5 bases and J lost 10, with 12 bases in between. CDR3 loop: CAWRQFRSPLHF. In nucleotides, the CDR3 is TGTGCCTGGCGACAATTTCGCTCACCCCTCCACTTT.

The rearrangement links TRBV4-1 to TRBJ1-6; 8 nucleotides line up with TRBD1. J gave up 0 bases and V 0 bases, and 4 bases lay outside the gene matches. Per the germline V gene, CDR1 is MGHRA and CDR2 is YSYEKL. The length of the CDR3 is 18 residues. Here the CDR3 DNA reads TGCGCCAGCAGCCAAGATTCAGGGGGCGGCTCCTATAATTCACCCCTCCACTTT. This encodes CASSQDSGGGSYNSPLHF.

The rearrangement joins TRBV7-9 to TRBJ1-1; D unresolved. Trimming removed 3 bases at V and 2 bases at J, with 16 bases between. Germline V gene sequence: CDR1 SEHNR, CDR2 FQNEAQ (reference sequence). The CDR3 is made up of 16 amino acids. DNA for the CDR3: TGTGCCAGCAGCTTTTTGTTGCCGGGTCCCAACACTGAAGCTTTCTTT. This sequence encodes CASSFLLPGPNTEAFF.

The V and J genes are TRBV6-6 and TRBJ1-5; the match to TRBD1 covers 7 bases. V was pared by 6 bases and J by 5 bases, with 10 bases of the junction left unmatched. This CDR3 comprises 15 residues. Germline assignment: CDR1 MNHNY and CDR2 SVGAGI (reference sequence). The DNA for the CDR3 is TGTGCCAGCAGACTAATGACAGGGCACGATCAGCCCCAGCATTTT. Translation: CASRLMTGHDQPQHF.

The rearrangement joins TRBV14 to TRBJ2-7; TRBD1 might be the D (5 bases). Trimming removed 2 bases from V and 4 bases from J, with 18 bases in between. This CDR3 region has 16 residues. CDR1 is SGHDN, CDR2 FVKESK, per germline. The CDR3 nucleotides are TGTGCCAGCAGCCAATCTCGGCAGGGTCAGGAGTACGAGCAGTACTTC. As protein: CASSQSRQGQEYEQYF.

This rearrangement joins TRBV19 to TRBJ2-1; 12 bases map to TRBD2. The CDR3 runs to 15 residues. Germline CDR1 and CDR2: LNHDA and SQIVND (reference sequence). V shed 7 bases and J 7 bases; nucleotides not matched to a gene: 8. The CDR3 loop is CASTLAGGHRNEQFF. Here the CDR3 DNA reads TGTGCCAGTACCCTAGCGGGGGGGCATAGAAATGAGCAGTTCTTC.

In nucleotides, the CDR3 is TGTGCCAGCAGCGCCTACTCCGGGACAGGGCCGGGGGAGCAGTACTTC. Protein: CASSAYSGTGPGEQYF. V and J are TRBV9 and TRBJ2-7, with 9 bases fitting TRBD1. The CDR3 is 16 amino acids. Trimming at V came to 3 bases and at J to 7 bases, leaving 14 bases not matched to a gene. Per germline, CDR1 SGDLS and CDR2 YYNGEE.

This chain links TRBV5-8 with TRBJ2-7; the match to TRBD1 covers 11 bases. Germline V lookup: CDR1 SGHTS, CDR2 YDEGEE. V lost 3 bases, J lost 5 bases, and 4 bases stayed unmatched. This CDR3 is built from 14 residues. CDR3 protein: CASSSGQGADEQYF. In DNA, the CDR3 is TGTGCCAGCAGCTCCGGACAGGGGGCCGACGAGCAGTACTTC.

V is TRBV18 and J is TRBJ1-5; D remains ambiguous. Trimming took off 2 bases at V and 2 bases at J, with 13 bases between the two ends. The CDR3 sequence is 16 residues long. CDR1 is KGHSH, CDR2 LQKENI, per germline. CDR3 residues: CASSPKWYEGNQPQHF. The CDR3 coding sequence is TGTGCCAGCTCACCAAAATGGTACGAGGGCAATCAGCCCCAGCATTTT.

V usage is TRBV4-3 and J usage is TRBJ2-7; 9 nucleotides line up with TRBD1. Germline-derived CDR1 and CDR2 are LGHNA and YSLEER. The CDR3 is 17 residues long. V gave up 0 bases and J gave up 7 bases; unmatched junction bases: 13. CDR3 nucleotide sequence: TGCGCCAGCAGCCAAGATCCCGCACAGGGGGCGCTTGGAGAGCAGTACTTC. Protein: CASSQDPAQGALGEQYF.